One and the same sample provided the 4 T cell receptor beta chains below, sequenced in a study of blood T cell repertoires in COVID-19. TCRdb's table, derived via immunoSEQ multiplex PCR, lists solely in-frame clones and lacks some. Of about 400,000 clones listed, more than 75% are singletons. Sequenced material: PBMCs or T cells enriched from blood (not recorded which). Receptors were obtained from a woman in her 30s with acute COVID-19.

The chain combines TRBV29-1 with TRBJ2-3; TRBD2 matches at 8 bases. There are 13 residues in the CDR3. Germline CDR1 SQVTM, CDR2 ANQGSEA. Trimming took 7 bases from V and 3 from J; bases not matched to a gene: 6. The CDR3 protein is CSEAGATTDTQYF. The CDR3 coding sequence is TGCAGCGAAGCGGGGGCCACTACAGATACGCAGTATTTT.

This clone was seen a single time. The rearrangement links TRBV24-1 to TRBJ2-2; 9 bases align to TRBD1. This CDR3 has 15 residues. Germline V gene data show CDR1 as KGHDR and CDR2 as SFDVKD. This chain's CDR3 is CATKPGQGNTGELFF. CDR3 DNA: TGTGCAACAAAACCGGGACAGGGTAACACCGGGGAGCTGTTTTTT.

The V call is TRBV19, the J call TRBJ1-1; 7 bases line up with TRBD1. CDR3 length: 15 amino acids. Germline V gene lookup returns CDR1 LNHDA and CDR2 SQIVND (reference sequence). V lost 5 bases to trimming and J lost 4 bases; unmatched junction nucleotides: 10. The DNA of the CDR3 is TGTGCCAGTAGTCCAGGACAGGTCGAGGGCACTGAAGCTTTCTTT. It yields the protein CASSPGQVEGTEAFF.

CDR3 sequence reads: CASSLGQGYEKLFF. The CDR3 DNA reads as TGTGCCAGCAGCTTGGGACAGGGGTATGAAAAACTGTTTTTT. V and J are TRBV5-5 and TRBJ1-4; 8 nucleotides line up with TRBD1. Germline CDR1 reads SGHKS; CDR2 reads YYEKEE (reference sequence). Losses at the gene ends were 0 bases for V and 6 bases for J; bases not matched to a gene: 1. This CDR3 is 14 amino acids long.